This is a list of T cell receptor beta chains from one sample in a study of CD4 T cells in relation to SARS-CoV-2 and coronaviruses. Libraries were prepared by immunoSEQ multiplex PCR; TCRdb keeps only in-frame clonotypes and omits some of them. The sample yields about 68,000 clones, roughly 93% seen once. The sequenced material came from naive CD4+ T cells from PBMCs. The receptors originated from a human donor in good health. Each CDR3 is given without its conserved first and last residue. Each record gives: CDR3 length, J gene, V gene, CDR3 protein.

>14|TRBJ2-3|TRBV5-1
ASSLGQGILTDTQY
>13|TRBJ2-7|TRBV11-2
ASSGIGVASYEQY
>12|TRBJ2-5|TRBV7-8
ASSSSLAQETQY
>14|TRBJ2-5|TRBV3-1/TRBV3-2
ASSLWGQGAVETQY
>12|TRBJ2-2|TRBV5-1
ASSLSANTGELF
>12|TRBJ2-7|TRBV7-3
ASSATGGGYEQY
>12|TRBJ2-5|TRBV30
AWSVGLTDMAQY
>13|TRBJ1-1|TRBV9
ASSTRAGQNTEAF
>15|TRBJ2-2|TRBV7-2
ASSLTRDRVGTGELF
>14|TRBJ2-4|TRBV19
ASRPPSRGGSDIQY
>13|TRBJ2-5|TRBV9
ASSVSWRGQETQY
>14|TRBJ2-5|TRBV30
AWSQPGTWYQETQY
>13|TRBJ1-2|TRBV18
ASSPYTREHYGYT
>15|TRBJ2-2|TRBV7-9
ASSLPLGNASTGELF
>9|TRBJ2-5|TRBV25-1
ASMGPRTQY
>13|TRBJ2-7|TRBV5-1
ASSKTGESSYEQY
>12|TRBJ1-1|TRBV20-1
SASEYQGNTEAF
>11|TRBJ2-5|TRBV24-1
ATSAGPAETQY
>14|TRBJ2-5|TRBV24-1
ATSDPGTAFGETQY
>13|TRBJ2-1|TRBV25-1
ASSDPSGGAMGQF
>13|TRBJ1-2|TRBV5-4
ASSLVTGNSGGYT
>11|TRBJ1-1|TRBV6-5
ASSYTVETEAF
>13|TRBJ1-3|TRBV5-1
ASSPGAGTGNTIY
>13|TRBJ1-5|TRBV19
ASSIFGQLNQPQH
>14|TRBJ2-6|TRBV3-1/TRBV3-2
ASSRHESSGANVLT
>13|TRBJ1-2|TRBV3-1/TRBV3-2
ASSPGQGSGYGYT
>13|TRBJ1-1|TRBV28
ASSIPGRLNTEAF
>12|TRBJ2-2|TRBV7-2
ASSQGGNTGELF
>14|TRBJ2-5|TRBV6-4
ASRFSPVSKVVTQY
>12|TRBJ1-3|TRBV30
AWSVQSSGNTIY
>12|TRBJ1-2|TRBV5-1
ASSLGQGVYGYT
>11|TRBJ2-1|TRBV3-1/TRBV3-2
ASSQVDNNEQF
>13|TRBJ1-4|TRBV30
AWSGRAGVDEKLF
>14|TRBJ2-3|TRBV7-9
ASSSSSGGAVDTQY
>16|TRBJ2-5|TRBV28
ASRSPGLARRSGETQY
>12|TRBJ1-5|TRBV20-1
SASEQDSNQPQH
>13|TRBJ1-6|TRBV2
ASSRRTGLDSPLH
>12|TRBJ2-1|TRBV24-1
ATGKDRSYNEQF
>12|TRBJ1-1|TRBV19
ASNRDLWGTEAF
>14|TRBJ1-4|TRBV9
ASSPRLTGGGEKLF
>14|TRBJ2-3|TRBV5-1
ASSTGTSNGPDTQY
>11|TRBJ1-4|TRBV5-1
ASSLASREKLF
>10|TRBJ2-1|TRBV24-1
ATSETGVGQF
>12|TRBJ2-1|TRBV9
ASSVAPGYNEQF
>13|TRBJ2-1|TRBV7-3
ASSPSGGAFEEQF
>11|TRBJ1-1|TRBV28
ASSTGGRTEAF
>11|TRBJ1-1|TRBV11-3
ASSFQENTEAF
>13|TRBJ2-5|TRBV24-1
ATSDSAGVHKTQY
>14|TRBJ1-5|TRBV10-1
ASSERILRFRQPQH
>13|TRBJ2-7|TRBV5-1
ASSLEANSRYEQY
>15|TRBJ2-2|TRBV5-6
ASSQGLAGVNTGELF
>14|TRBJ1-5|TRBV5-8
ASSPGQENSNQPQH
>12|TRBJ2-1|TRBV29-1
SGGALSSYNEQF
>14|TRBJ1-2|TRBV6-1
ASSDPRGGSNYGYT
>11|TRBJ1-1|TRBV7-9
ASSLDGFAEAF
>12|TRBJ2-7|TRBV7-2
ASSLGRGAYEQY
>11|TRBJ1-3|TRBV11-2
ASSSFSGNTIY
>14|TRBJ1-2|TRBV5-4
ASSPGAAGGGTGYT
>13|TRBJ2-5|TRBV5-1
ASREGGRAPETQY